This record concerns one T cell receptor beta chain sequence. The antigen is unknown. Per the germline V gene, CDR1 is SGHRS and CDR2 is YFSETQ. Trimming took off 4 bases at V and 6 bases at J, with 13 bases between the two ends. The CDR3 covers 13 residues. The sample comes from a study of Tregs in tolerant kidney transplant recipients. Study-level points and caveats: Biological reproducibility was not directly addressed, but technical replication error appeared minimal.

Produced via immunoSEQ multiplex PCR; TCRdb's table is partial and in-frame only. The sample yields about 31,000 clones, about 79% seen once. The receptor's source is a human donor in good health. The sequenced sample was Tregs from blood cultured with allogeneic cells. This chain uses TRBV5-1 with TRBJ1-1; unclear D gene. The CDR3 region is CASSQRGFAEAFF. For the CDR3, the DNA is TGCGCCAGCAGCCAACGTGGGTTTGCTGAAGCTTTCTTT.